The T cell receptor (beta chain) described here comes from a study of beta chain features in type 1 diabetes. General study points: All four CD4+ subsets of Type 1 diabetes patients contained TCRB CDR3s that were moderately but significantly shorter.

This clone has a handful of counts. Antigen unknown. From germline, CDR1 is SQVTM and CDR2 ANQGSEA. The ends lost 2 bases at V and 6 bases at J; junction bases unmatched: 12. The CDR3 runs 16 residues. Reverse transcribing all isolated RNA meant expressed TCRB transcripts were sequenced. TCRdb keeps only in-frame clones here, not all; method: immunoSEQ multiplex PCR. In the table there are some 120,000 clones, roughly 17% of which are singletons. This TCR derives from a man aged 18 to 35 with type 1 diabetes. The chain is built from TRBV29-1 and TRBJ2-3; 9 positions match TRBD1. The sequenced sample was central memory CD4+ T cells from blood. Written as DNA, the CDR3 is TGCAGCGTTGAAATGTGGACAGGGGCAGGTGGGGATACGCAGTATTTT. This codes for CSVEMWTGAGGDTQYF.